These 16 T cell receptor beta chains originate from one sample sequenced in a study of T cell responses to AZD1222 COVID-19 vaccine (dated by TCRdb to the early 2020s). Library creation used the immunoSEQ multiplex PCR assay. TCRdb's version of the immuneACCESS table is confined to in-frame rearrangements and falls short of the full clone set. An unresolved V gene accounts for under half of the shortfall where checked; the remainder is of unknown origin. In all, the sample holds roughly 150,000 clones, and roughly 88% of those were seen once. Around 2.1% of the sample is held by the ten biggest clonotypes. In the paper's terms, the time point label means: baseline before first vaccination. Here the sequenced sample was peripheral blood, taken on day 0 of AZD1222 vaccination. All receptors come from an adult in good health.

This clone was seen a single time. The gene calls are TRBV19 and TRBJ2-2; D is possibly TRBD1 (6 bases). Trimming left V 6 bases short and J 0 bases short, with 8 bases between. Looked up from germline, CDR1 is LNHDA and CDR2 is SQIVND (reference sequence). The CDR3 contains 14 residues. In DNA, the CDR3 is TGTGCCAGTAGAAGGACAGCGAACACCGGGGAGCTGTTTTTT. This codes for CASRRTANTGELFF.

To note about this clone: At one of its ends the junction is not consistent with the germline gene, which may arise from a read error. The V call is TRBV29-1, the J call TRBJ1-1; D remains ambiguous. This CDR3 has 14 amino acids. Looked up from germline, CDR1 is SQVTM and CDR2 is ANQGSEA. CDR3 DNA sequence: TGCAGCGTTGGTCAGTCATCTGGGAACGCTGAAGCTTTCTTT. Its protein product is CSVGQSSGNAEAFF.

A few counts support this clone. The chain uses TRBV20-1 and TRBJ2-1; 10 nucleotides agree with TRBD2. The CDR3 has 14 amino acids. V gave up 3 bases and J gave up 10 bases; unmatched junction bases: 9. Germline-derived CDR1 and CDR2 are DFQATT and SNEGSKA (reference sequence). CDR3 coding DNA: TGCAGTGCTAGTAGATTAGCGGGAGGTGTCGAGCAGTTCTTC. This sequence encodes CSASRLAGGVEQFF.

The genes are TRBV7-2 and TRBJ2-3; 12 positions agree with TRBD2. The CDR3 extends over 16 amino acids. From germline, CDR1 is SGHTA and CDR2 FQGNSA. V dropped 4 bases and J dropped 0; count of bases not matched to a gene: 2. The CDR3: CASSSLAGGSTDTQYF. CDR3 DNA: TGTGCCAGCAGCTCCCTAGCGGGAGGGAGCACAGATACGCAGTATTTT. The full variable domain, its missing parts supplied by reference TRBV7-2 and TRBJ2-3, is GAGVSQSPSNKVTEKGKDVELRCDPISGHTALYWYRQSLGQGLEFLIYFQGNSAPDKSGLPSDRFSAERTGGSVSTLTIQRTQQEDSAVYLCASSSLAGGSTDTQYFGPGTRLTVL.

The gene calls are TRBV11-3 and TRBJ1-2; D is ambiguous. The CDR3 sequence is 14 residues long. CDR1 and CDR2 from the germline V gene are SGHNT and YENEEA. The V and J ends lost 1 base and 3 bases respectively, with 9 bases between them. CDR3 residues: CASSLARGYYGYTF. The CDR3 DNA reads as TGTGCCAGCAGCTTAGCGCGCGGCTACTATGGCTACACCTTC.

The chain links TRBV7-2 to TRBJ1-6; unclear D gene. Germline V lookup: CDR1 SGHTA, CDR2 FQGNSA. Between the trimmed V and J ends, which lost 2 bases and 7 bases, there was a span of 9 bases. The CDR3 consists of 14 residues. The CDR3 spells CASSLQVGNSPLHF. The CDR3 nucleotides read TGTGCCAGCAGCTTACAGGTCGGAAATTCACCCCTCCACTTT.

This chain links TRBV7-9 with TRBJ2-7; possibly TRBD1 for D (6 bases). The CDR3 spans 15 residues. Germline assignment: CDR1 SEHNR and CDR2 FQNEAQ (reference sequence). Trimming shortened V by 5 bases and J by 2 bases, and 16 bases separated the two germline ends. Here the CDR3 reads CASSNTDSETYEQYF. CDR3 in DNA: TGTGCCAGCAGCAACACGGACAGTGAAACCTACGAGCAGTACTTC.

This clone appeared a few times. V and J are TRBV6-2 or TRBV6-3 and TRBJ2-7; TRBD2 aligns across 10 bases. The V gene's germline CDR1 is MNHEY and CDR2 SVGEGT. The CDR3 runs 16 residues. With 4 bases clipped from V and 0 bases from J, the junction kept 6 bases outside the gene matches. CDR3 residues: CASSFPTSGHSYEQYF. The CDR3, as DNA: TGTGCCAGCAGTTTCCCGACTAGCGGGCACTCCTACGAGCAGTACTTC.

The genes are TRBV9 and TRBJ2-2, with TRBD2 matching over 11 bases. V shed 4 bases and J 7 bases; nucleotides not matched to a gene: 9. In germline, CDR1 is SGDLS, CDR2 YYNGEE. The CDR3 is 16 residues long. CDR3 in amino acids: CASSLQLAGAVGELFF. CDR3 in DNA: TGTGCCAGCAGCTTACAACTAGCGGGAGCTGTCGGGGAGCTGTTTTTT. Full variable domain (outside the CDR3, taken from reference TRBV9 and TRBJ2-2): DSGVTQTPKHLITATGQRVTLRCSPRSGDLSVYWYQQSLDQGLQFLIQYYNGEERAKGNILERFSAQQFPDLHSELNLSSLELGDSALYFCASSLQLAGAVGELFFGEGSRLTVL.

The CDR3 here is CAWQKGVRQPQHF. CDR3 sequence (DNA): TGTGCCTGGCAGAAGGGGGTTCGACAGCCCCAGCATTTT. The V and J genes are TRBV30 and TRBJ1-5; a weak D match, TRBD1 (6 bases). V gave up 5 bases and J gave up 7 bases, with 15 bases separating them. This CDR3 region has 13 residues. Germline loops: CDR1 GTSNPN, CDR2 SVGIG (reference sequence).

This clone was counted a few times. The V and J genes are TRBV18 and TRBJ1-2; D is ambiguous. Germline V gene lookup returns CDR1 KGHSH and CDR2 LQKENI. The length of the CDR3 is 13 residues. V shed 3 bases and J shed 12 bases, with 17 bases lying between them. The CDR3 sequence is CASSPSDGGYHTF. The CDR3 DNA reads TGTGCCAGCTCACCGTCGGACGGAGGATACCACACCTTC. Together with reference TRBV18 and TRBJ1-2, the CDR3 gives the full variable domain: NAGVMQNPRHLVRRRGQEARLRCSPMKGHSHVYWYRQLPEEGLKFMVYLQKENIIDESGMPKERFSAEFPKEGPSILRIQQVVRGDSAAYFCASSPSDGGYHTFGSGTRLTVV.

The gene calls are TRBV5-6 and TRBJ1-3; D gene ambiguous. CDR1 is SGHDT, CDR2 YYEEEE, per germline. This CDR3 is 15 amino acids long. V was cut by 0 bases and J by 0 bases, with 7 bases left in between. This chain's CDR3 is CASSLGRLSGNTIYF. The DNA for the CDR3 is TGTGCCAGCAGCTTGGGACGGCTCTCTGGAAACACCATATATTTT. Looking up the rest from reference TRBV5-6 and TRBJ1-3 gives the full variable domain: DAGVTQSPTHLIKTRGQQVTLRCSPKSGHDTVSWYQQALGQGPQFIFQYYEEEERQRGNFPDRFSGHQFPNYSSELNVNALLLGDSALYLCASSLGRLSGNTIYFGEGSWLTVV.

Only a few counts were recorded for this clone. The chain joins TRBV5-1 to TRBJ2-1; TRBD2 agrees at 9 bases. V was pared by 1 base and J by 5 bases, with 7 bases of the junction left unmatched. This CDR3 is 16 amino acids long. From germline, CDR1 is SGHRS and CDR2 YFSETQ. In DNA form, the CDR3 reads TGCGCCAGCAGCTTGTTCGGCGCTAGCGGGAACAATGAGCAGTTCTTC. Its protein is CASSLFGASGNNEQFF. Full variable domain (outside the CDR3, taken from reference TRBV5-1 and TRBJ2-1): KAGVTQTPRYLIKTRGQQVTLSCSPISGHRSVSWYQQTPGQGLQFLFEYFSETQRNKGNFPGRFSGRQFSNSRSEMNVSTLELGDSALYLCASSLFGASGNNEQFFGPGTRLTVL.

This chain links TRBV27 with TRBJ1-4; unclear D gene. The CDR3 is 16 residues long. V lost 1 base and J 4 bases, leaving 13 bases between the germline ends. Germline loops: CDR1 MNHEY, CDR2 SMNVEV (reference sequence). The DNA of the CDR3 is TGTGCCAGCAGTTTATATTACCGGCCCGTTAATGAAAAACTGTTTTTT. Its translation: CASSLYYRPVNEKLFF. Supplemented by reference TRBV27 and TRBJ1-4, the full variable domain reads EAQVTQNPRYLITVTGKKLTVTCSQNMNHEYMSWYRQDPGLGLRQIYYSMNVEVTDKGDVPEGYKVSRKEKRNFPLILESPSPNQTSLYFCASSLYYRPVNEKLFFGSGTQLSVL.

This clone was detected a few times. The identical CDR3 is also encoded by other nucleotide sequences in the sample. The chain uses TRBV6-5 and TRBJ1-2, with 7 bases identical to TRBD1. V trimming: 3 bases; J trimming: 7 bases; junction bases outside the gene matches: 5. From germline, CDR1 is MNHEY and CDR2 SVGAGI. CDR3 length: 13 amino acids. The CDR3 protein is CASSYRQGGGYTF. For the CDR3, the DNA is TGTGCCAGCAGTTATCGACAGGGCGGTGGCTACACCTTC.

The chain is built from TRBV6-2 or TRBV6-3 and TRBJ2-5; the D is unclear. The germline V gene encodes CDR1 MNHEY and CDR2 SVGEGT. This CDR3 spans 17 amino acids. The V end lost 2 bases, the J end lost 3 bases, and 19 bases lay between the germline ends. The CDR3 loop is CASSYTPRTHSEETQYF. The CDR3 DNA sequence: TGTGCCAGCAGTTACACCCCGCGGACGCATTCTGAAGAGACCCAGTACTTC.